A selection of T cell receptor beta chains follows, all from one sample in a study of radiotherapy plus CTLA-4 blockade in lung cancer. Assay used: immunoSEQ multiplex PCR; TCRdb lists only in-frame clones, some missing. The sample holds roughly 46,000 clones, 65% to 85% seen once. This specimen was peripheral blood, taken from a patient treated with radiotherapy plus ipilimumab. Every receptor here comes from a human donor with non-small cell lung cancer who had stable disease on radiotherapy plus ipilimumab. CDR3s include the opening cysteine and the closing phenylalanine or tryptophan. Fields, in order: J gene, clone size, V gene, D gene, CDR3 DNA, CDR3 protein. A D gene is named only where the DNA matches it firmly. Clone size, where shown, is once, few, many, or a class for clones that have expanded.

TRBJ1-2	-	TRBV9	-	TGTGCCAGCAGCCCAGACACAGCTAACTATGGCTACACCTTC	CASSPDTANYGYTF
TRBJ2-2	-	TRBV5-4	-	TGTGCCAGCACCCCACAGGGTACGGGGAGTCACACCGGGGAGCTGTTTTTT	CASTPQGTGSHTGELFF
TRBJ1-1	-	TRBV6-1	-	TGTGCCAGCAGTGAGTATGCAGCCAACACTGAAGCTTTCTTT	CASSEYAANTEAFF
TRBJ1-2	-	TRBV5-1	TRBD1	TGCGCCAGCAGGTTGGGACAGGAGTCTAACTATGGCTACACCTTC	CASRLGQESNYGYTF
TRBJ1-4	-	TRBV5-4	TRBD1	TGTGCCAGCAGCCCAGGGACAGGGGGCGAAGAAAAACTGTTTTTT	CASSPGTGGEEKLFF
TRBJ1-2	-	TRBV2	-	TGTGCCAGCAGTGACAGGAGCTATGGCTACACCTTC	CASSDRSYGYTF
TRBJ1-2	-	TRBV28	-	TGTGCCAGCTCGGCCCCAGCTAACTATGGCTACACCTTC	CASSAPANYGYTF
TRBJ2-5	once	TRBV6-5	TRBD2	TGTGCCAGCAGTTCAAGCGGGGGGGCCGTAGAGACCCAGTACTTC	CASSSSGGAVETQYF
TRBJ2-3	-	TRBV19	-	TGTGCCAGTAGGGGCCCCGGGGATACGCAGTATTTT	CASRGPGDTQYF
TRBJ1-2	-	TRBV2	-	TGTGCCAGCAGTGAACGGGGGTTCGGAGGCTACACCTTC	CASSERGFGGYTF
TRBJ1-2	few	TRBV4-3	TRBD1	TGCGCCAGCAGCCAAACAACAGGGGGCTCTAGCTATGGCTACACCTTC	CASSQTTGGSSYGYTF
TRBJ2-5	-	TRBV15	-	TGTGCCACCAGCAGAGGGGGCGCTCAAGAGACCCAGTACTTC	CATSRGGAQETQYF
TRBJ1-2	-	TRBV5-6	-	TGTGCCAGCAGCTCCGGGGGCCAGTTTCGGCACTATGGCTACACCTTC	CASSSGGQFRHYGYTF
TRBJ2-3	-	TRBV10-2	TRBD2	TGCGCCAGCATTGCCAGCGGGGGGGCCACAGATACGCAGTATTTT	CASIASGGATDTQYF
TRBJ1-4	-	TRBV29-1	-	TGCAGCGTTGAAGAATCAGCCGCTACCGTGGGAAAACTGTTTTTT	CSVEESAATVGKLFF
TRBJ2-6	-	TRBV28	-	TGTGCCAGCACTCGGGACGCTGTCGCTGGGGCCAACGTCCTGACTTTC	CASTRDAVAGANVLTF
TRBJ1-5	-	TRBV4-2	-	TGTGCCAGCAGCCAAGACCAGGGTCAGCCCCAGCATTTT	CASSQDQGQPQHF
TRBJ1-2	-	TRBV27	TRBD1	TGTGCCAGCAGTCCAAACAGGGGCTGGGTAACAACTAACTATGGCTACACCTTC	CASSPNRGWVTTNYGYTF
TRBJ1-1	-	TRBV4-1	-	TGCGCCAGCAGCCAACAAAGAGGACAGAGGAACACTGAAGCTTTCTTT	CASSQQRGQRNTEAFF
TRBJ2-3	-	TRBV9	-	TGTGCCAGCAGCGGATGGAGTGGGGGTGGCACAGATACGCAGTATTTT	CASSGWSGGGTDTQYF
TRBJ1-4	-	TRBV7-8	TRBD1	TGTGCCAGCAGCTTAGCACAGGGGGCGAGCGAAAAACTGTTTTTT	CASSLAQGASEKLFF
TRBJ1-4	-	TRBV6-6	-	TGTGCCAGCAGTCTGGTCTTCAATGAAAAACTGTTTTTT	CASSLVFNEKLFF
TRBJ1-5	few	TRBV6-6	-	TGTGCCAGTTGGGGAGGGTTTAACCAGCCCCAGCATTTT	CASWGGFNQPQHF
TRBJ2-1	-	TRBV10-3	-	TGTGCCATCAGTGCCCTAGGCGATTACAATGAGCAGTTCTTC	CAISALGDYNEQFF
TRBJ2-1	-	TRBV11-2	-	TGTGCCAGCAGCTCCAGGGGGGACTCCTACAATGAGCAGTTCTTC	CASSSRGDSYNEQFF
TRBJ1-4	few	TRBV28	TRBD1	TGTGCCAGCAGTTTAACCGGGACAGGGGTTAGTGCTAATGAAAAACTGTTTTTT	CASSLTGTGVSANEKLFF
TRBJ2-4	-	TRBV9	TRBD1	TGTGCCAGCAGCGACGGTCAGGGGGCCGGAAACATTCAGTACTTC	CASSDGQGAGNIQYF
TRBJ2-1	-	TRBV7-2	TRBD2	TGTGCCAGCAGCTTATGGGGGAGGGATGAGCAGTTCTTC	CASSLWGRDEQFF
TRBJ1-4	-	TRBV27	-	TGTGCCAGCAGCGACCTAATTGCAACTAATGAAAAACTGTTTTTT	CASSDLIATNEKLFF
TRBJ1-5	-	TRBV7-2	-	TGTGCCAGCAGACGAGGTGCGGGCAATCAGCCCCAGCATTTT	CASRRGAGNQPQHF
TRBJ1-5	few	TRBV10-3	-	TGTGCCATCAGTGGGAACAGGGATAGCAATCAGCCCCAGCATTTT	CAISGNRDSNQPQHF
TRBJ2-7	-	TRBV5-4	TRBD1	TGTGCCAGCAGCTTAAAGGACAGGACCTACGAGCAGTACTTC	CASSLKDRTYEQYF
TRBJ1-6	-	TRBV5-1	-	TGCGCCAGCAGCTCGAACCTTAATTCACCCCTCCACTTT	CASSSNLNSPLHF